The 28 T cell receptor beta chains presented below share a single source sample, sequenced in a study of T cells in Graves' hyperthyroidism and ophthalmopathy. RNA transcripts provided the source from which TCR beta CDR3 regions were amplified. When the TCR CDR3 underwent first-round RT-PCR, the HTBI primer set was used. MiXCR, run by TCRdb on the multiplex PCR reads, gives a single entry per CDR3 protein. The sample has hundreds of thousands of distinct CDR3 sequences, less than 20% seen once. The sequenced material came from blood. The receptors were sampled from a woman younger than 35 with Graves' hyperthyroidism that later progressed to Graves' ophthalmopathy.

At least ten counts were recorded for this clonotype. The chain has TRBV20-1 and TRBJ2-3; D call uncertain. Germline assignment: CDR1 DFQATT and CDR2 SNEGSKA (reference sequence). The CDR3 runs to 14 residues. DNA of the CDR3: TGCAGCCTGGACGGAGAAAGACCCACAGATACGCAGTATTTT. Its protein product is CSLDGERPTDTQYF.

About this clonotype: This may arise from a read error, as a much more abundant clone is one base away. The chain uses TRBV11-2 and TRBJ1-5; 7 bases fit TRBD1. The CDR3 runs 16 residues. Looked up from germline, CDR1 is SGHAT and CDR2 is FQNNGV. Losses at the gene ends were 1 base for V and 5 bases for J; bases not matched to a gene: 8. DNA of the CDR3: TGTGCCAGCAGCTTAGGGGCCGGGACAGTCGATCAGCCCCAGCATTTT. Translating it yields CASSLGAGTVDQPQHF.

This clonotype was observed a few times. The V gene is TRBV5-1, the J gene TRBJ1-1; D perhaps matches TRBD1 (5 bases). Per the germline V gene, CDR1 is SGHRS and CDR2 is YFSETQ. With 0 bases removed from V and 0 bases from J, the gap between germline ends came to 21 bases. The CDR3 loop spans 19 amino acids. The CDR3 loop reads CASSLEGWGRDEVNTEAFF. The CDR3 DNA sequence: TGCGCCAGCAGCTTGGAGGGTTGGGGGAGGGACGAGGTGAACACTGAAGCTTTCTTT.

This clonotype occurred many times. As DNA, the CDR3 is TGTGCCAGCAGTGAAGGAGCGGGAAAGTCCTACAATGAGCAGTTCTTC. Amino acid sequence: CASSEGAGKSYNEQFF. The J gene is TRBJ2-1, the V gene TRBV6-1, with 7 bases identical to TRBD2. V was clipped by 1 base and J by 1 base; unmatched bases: 4. This CDR3 is 16 amino acids long. Germline CDR1 reads MNHNS; CDR2 reads SASEGT.

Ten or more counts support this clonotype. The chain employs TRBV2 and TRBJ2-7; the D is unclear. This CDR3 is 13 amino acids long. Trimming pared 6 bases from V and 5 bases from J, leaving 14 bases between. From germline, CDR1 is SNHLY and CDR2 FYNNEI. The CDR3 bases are TGTGCCAGCAGCGTAGGCAGTGGGGACGAGCAGTACTTC. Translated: CASSVGSGDEQYF. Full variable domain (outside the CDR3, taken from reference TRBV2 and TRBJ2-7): EPEVTQTPSHQVTQMGQEVILRCVPISNHLYFYWYRQILGQKVEFLVSFYNNEISEKSEIFDDQFSVERPDGSNFTLKIRSTKLEDSAMYFCASSVGSGDEQYFGPGTRLTVT.

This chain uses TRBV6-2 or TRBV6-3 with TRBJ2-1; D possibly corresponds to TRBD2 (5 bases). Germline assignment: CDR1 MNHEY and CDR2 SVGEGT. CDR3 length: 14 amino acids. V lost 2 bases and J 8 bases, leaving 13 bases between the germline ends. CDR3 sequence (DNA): TGTGCCAGCAGTTACCAGTTCACGCGGGATGAGCAGTTCTTC. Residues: CASSYQFTRDEQFF.

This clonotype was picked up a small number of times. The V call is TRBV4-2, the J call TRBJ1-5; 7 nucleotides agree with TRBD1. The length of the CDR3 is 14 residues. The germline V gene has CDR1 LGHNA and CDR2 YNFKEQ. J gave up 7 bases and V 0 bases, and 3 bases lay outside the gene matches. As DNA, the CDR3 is TGTGCCAGCAGCCAAGAAGGGGGCGAACAGCCCCAGCATTTT. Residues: CASSQEGGEQPQHF.

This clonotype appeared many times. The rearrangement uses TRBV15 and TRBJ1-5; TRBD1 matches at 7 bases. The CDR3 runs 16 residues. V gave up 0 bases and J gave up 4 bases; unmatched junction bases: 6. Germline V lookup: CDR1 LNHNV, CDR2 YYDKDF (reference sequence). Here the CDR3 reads CATSRDHRGPNQPQHF. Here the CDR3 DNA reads TGTGCCACCAGCAGAGATCATAGGGGGCCGAATCAGCCCCAGCATTTT.

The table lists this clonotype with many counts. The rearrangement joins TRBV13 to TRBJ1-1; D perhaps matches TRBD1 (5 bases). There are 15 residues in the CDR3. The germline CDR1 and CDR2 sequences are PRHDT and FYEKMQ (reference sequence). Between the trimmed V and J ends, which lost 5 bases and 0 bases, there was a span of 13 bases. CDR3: CASSRGGGMNTEAFF. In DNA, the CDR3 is TGTGCCAGCAGCCGGGGCGGTGGGATGAACACTGAAGCTTTCTTT.

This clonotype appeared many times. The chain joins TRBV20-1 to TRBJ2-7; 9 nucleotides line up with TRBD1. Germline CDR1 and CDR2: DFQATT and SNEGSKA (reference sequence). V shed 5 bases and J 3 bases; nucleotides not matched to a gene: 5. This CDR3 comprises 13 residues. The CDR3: CSARGQGHYEQYF. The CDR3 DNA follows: TGCAGTGCTCGGGGACAGGGACACTACGAGCAGTACTTC.

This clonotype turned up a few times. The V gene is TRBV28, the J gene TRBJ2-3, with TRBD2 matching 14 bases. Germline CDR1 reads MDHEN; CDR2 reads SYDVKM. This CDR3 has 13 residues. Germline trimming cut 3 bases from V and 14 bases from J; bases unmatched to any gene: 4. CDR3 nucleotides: TGTGCCAGCAGTTTTTCCGGGACTAGCGGGAGGTATTTT. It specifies CASSFSGTSGRYF.

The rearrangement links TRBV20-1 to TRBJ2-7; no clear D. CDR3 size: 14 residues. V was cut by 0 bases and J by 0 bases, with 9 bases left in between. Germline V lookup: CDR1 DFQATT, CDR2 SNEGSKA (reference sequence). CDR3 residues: CSARDLGNSYEQYF. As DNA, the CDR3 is TGCAGTGCTAGAGATTTGGGCAACTCCTACGAGCAGTACTTC.

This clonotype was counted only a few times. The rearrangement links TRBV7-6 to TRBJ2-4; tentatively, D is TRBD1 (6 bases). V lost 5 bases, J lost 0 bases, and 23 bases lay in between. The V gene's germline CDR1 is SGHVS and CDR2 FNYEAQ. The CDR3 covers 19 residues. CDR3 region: CASSPSHLPGHQAKNIQYF. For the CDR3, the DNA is TGTGCCAGCAGCCCCAGCCACTTACCGGGACACCAAGCCAAAAACATTCAGTACTTC.

The CDR3 loop reads CASSFGTSIYEQYF. The DNA of the CDR3 is TGTGCCAGCAGCTTTGGGACTAGTATCTACGAGCAGTACTTC. This chain uses TRBV5-4 with TRBJ2-7; 8 nucleotides agree with TRBD2. CDR3 length equals 14 residues. With 2 bases clipped from V and 3 bases from J, the junction kept 4 bases outside the gene matches. In germline, CDR1 is SGHNT, CDR2 YYREEE (reference sequence).

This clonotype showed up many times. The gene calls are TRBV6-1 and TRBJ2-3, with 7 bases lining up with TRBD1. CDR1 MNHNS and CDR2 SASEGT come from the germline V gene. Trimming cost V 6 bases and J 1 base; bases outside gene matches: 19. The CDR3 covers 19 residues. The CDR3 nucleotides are TGTGCCAGCAGCCCAGGGGGACAAATCCCCTTAACCCGCACAGATACGCAGTATTTT. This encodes CASSPGGQIPLTRTDTQYF.

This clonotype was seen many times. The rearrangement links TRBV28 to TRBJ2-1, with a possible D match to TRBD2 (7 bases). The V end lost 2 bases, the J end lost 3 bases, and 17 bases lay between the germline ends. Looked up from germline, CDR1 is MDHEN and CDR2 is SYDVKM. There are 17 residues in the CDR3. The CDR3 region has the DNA TGTGCCAGCAGTTTAGAACAGGGCGGGAGAGGCTACAATGAGCAGTTCTTC. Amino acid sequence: CASSLEQGGRGYNEQFF.

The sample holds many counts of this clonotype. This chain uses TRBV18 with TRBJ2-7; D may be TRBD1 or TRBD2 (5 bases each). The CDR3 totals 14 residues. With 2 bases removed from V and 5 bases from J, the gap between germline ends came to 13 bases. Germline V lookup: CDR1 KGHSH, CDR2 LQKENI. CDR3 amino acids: CASSPMGELNEQYF. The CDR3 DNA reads TGTGCCAGCTCACCAATGGGGGAATTAAACGAGCAGTACTTC.

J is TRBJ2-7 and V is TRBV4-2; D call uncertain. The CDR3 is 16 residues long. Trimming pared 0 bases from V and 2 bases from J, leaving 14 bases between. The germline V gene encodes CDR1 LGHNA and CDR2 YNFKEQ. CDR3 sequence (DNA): TGTGCCAGCAGCCAAGAAACGGCGGAATACCCCTACGAGCAGTACTTC. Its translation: CASSQETAEYPYEQYF.

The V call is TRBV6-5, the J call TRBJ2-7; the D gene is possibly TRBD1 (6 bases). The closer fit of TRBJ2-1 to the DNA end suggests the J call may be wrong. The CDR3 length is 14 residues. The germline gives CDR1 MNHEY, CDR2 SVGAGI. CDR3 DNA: TGTGCCAGCAGTTACTCCACAGGGAGCTACGAGCAGTTCTTC. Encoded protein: CASSYSTGSYEQFF.

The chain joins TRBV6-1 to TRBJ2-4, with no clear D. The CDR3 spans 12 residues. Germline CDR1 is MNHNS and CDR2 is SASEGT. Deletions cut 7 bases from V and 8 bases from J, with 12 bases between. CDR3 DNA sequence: TGTGCCAGCAAGAGTGGTAAAGACATTCAGTACTTC. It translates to CASKSGKDIQYF.

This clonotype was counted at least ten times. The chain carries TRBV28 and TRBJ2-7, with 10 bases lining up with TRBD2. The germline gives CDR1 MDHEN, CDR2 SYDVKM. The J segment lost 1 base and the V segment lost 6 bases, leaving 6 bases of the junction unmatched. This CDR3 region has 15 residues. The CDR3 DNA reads TGTGCCAGCAGAATCGGGACTAGCGCGTCCTACGAGCAGTACTTC. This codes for CASRIGTSASYEQYF.

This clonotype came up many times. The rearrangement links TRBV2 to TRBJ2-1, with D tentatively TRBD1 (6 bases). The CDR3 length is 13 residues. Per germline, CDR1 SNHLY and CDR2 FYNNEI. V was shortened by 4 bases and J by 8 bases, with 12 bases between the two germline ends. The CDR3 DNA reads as TGTGCCAGCAGTGTAGGCAGGGGCTATGAGCAGTTCTTC. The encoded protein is CASSVGRGYEQFF.

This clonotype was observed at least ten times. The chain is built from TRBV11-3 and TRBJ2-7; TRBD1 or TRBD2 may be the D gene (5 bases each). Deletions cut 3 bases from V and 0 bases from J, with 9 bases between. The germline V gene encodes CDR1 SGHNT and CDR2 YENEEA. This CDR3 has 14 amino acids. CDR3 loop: CASSLTGTSYEQYF. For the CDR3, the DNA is TGTGCCAGCAGCTTGACGGGGACCTCCTACGAGCAGTACTTC.

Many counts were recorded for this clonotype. CDR3 protein: CASSPLDRKETQYF. The CDR3 DNA follows: TGTGCCAGCTCACCACTGGACAGAAAAGAGACCCAGTACTTC. The chain links TRBV18 to TRBJ2-5, with D maybe TRBD1 (6 bases). The CDR3 runs to 14 residues. Trimming stripped 1 base from V and 3 bases from J, with 9 bases between. Looked up from germline, CDR1 is KGHSH and CDR2 is LQKENI.

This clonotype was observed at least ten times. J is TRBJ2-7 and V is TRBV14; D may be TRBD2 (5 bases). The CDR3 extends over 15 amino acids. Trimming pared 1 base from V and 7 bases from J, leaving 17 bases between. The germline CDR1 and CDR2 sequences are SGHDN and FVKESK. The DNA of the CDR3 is TGTGCCAGCAGCCAAGTTCGCGGTCCCTCGGGGGAGCAGTACTTC. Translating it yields CASSQVRGPSGEQYF.

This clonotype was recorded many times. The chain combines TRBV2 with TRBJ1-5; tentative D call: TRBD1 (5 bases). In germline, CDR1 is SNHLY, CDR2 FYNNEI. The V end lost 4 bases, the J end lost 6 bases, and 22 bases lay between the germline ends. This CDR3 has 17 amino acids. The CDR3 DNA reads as TGTGCCAGCAGTGTACAAGGGCCTACAGGATATAGTCAGCCCCAGCATTTT. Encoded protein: CASSVQGPTGYSQPQHF.

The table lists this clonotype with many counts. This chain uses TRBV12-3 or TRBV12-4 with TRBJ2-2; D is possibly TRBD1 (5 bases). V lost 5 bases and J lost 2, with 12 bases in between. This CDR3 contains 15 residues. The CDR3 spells CASSPRTPNTGELFF. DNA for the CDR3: TGTGCCAGCAGTCCTCGGACACCTAACACCGGGGAGCTGTTTTTT.

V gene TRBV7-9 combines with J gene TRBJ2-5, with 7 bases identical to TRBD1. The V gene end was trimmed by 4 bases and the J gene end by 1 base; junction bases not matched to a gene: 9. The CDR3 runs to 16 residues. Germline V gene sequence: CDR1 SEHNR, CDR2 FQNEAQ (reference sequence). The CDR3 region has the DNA TGTGCCAGCAGCTGGAAGCGCGGACAGGTCCAAGAGACCCAGTACTTC. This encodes CASSWKRGQVQETQYF.